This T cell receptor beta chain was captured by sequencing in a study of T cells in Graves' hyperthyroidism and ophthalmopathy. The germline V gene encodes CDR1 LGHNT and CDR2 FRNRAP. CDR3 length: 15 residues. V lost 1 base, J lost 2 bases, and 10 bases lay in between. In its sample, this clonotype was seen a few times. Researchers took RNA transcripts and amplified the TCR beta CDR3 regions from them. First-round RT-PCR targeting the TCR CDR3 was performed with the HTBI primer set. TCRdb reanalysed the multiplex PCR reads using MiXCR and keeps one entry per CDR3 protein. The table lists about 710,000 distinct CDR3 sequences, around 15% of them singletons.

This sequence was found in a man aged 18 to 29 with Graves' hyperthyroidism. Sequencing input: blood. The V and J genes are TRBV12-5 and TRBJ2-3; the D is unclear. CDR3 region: CASGLGRVVTDTQYF. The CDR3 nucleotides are TGTGCTAGTGGTTTGGGCCGGGTCGTCACAGATACGCAGTATTTT.